This T cell receptor (beta chain) is from a study of cytomegalovirus exposure and HLA in healthy donors listed by TCRdb under 2017. Turning to the overall study: In an earlier analysis of roughly 590 of the donors, 276 Gb of sequence data and about 110 million unique TCR beta sequences from some 170 million T cells were reported. Roughly 320 gigabases of sequencing data and around 80 million unique TCR sequences made up an early release that covered nearly 650 HLA-typed donors. Among the approximately 400 genotyped donors, approximately 77% belonged to the genetic ancestry cluster associated with self-reported Caucasian donors. The aim of the study was to test whether cataloging public T cell receptors could identify signatures of past pathogen exposure. Using immunosequencing, the study profiled T cell repertoires from 500 to 800 subjects and related those repertoires to cytomegalovirus serostatus. Besides the first cohort of some 670 subjects, a separate validation cohort made up of around 120 different subjects was used. To predict cytomegalovirus infection status, the study combined high-throughput TCR immunosequencing, statistical association of individual TCRs with disease status, and machine learning. A later analysis re-examined previously published TCR beta repertoires from 500 to 700 donors and added high-resolution HLA genotyping to investigate patterns of TCR occurrence. Rather than using new phenotypic data, the later analysis identified candidate immune exposures from TCR beta sequences and from how often those sequences occurred across donors. An earlier analysis of 500 to 650 of the donors applied high-throughput TCR beta sequencing to assess whether each TCR beta V gene segment acted as functional or pseudogenic. Donor age, sex, ethnicity and CMV serostatus were compiled alongside the repertoire data. A later genetic analysis took genome-wide SNP genotypes for about 55% of the roughly 700 donors and used that subset as a discovery cohort. Every discovery cohort repertoire had been produced on one sequencing platform. Class I and class II HLA loci were covered by the typing at four-digit resolution. The number of donors typed differed by locus, with about 629-630 for A, B, C, DRB1 and DQB1, 522 for DQA1, over 600 for DPA1, and some 470 for DPB1. Roughly 5 DR-DQ haplotypes were treated as single units for association and clustering because of strong linkage in the cohort. Across roughly 420 genotyped donors of the cohort, an average of about 240,000 unique TCR beta nucleotide sequences per donor were sequenced, and roughly a sixth of those sequences were non-productive. General study outcomes and caveats: A cluster of highly shared sequence variants was judged likely to represent a technical artifact of the sequencing pipeline. In vitro tests confirmed that a few of the cytomegalovirus-associated TCR beta chains recognize cytomegalovirus antigens. A later analysis associated about 18,000 TCR beta sequences with specific HLA alleles at a false discovery rate of 0.05. Some IMGT-functional V segments, including TRBV6-2 and TRBV6-3, could not be distinguished by the 87-base-pair reads and were therefore excluded. The authors suggested that the approach could potentially be extended to other disease states and immunological phenotypes. In a later analysis, TCR association rates were found to vary across HLA loci, with the most associated TCRs seen for DRB1 alleles and the fewest for HLA-C alleles. For the cohort, immune exposure information was limited to CMV serostatus. A later analysis found that most CMV-associated TCR beta chains appeared HLA-restricted, with HLA associations seemingly driven largely by CMV exposure. The cohort was sequenced for TCR beta chains only, and without alpha or paired-chain data the features that could be detected were limited. In a later genetic analysis, fewer N-insertions in productive TCRs were reported among donors in an Asian-associated ancestry cluster than the roughly 640-donor mean. In the study, 150 to 200 TCR beta chains were listed as associated with cytomegalovirus. Strong co-occurrence of HLA alleles, especially DR and DQ, made assigning TCR associations to individual alleles difficult. The presence/absence analyses assumed that sequencing depth was roughly uniform across donors, and that assumption may not be true. Several of the top co-occurrence clusters appeared to be linked to parvovirus B19, influenza, CMV and Epstein-Barr virus, according to a later analysis. In both the original and validation cohorts, the classifier was reported to diagnose cytomegalovirus status with high specificity and sensitivity. Correlated functional status among segregating V segments might reflect linkage disequilibrium, but an unknown experimental factor could not be ruled out. Because HLA typing was unavailable for some donors at each locus, only the typed subset was used in association tests. Broadly in line with IMGT annotations, most TCR beta V segments showed up in productive rearrangements about 87% or about 30% of the time in an earlier analysis of several hundred of the donors. Compared with equally common non-associated chains, HLA-associated TCR beta chains in a later analysis were more clonally expanded and had lower generation probabilities. Over 15 rarely observed V segments, including chromosome 9 orphons, were excluded from the earlier analysis of approximately 500 of the donors because counts were too low. A further reported finding was that TCR beta sequences accurately predicted the HLA-A and HLA-B alleles for most subjects in the first cohort. A later genetic analysis associated a missense DCLRE1C variant with V-gene and J-gene trimming of TCR beta chains, and an independent cohort replicated the association. Most TCR sequences were seen in very few donors, while some public TCRs were found in many individuals.

In total, 630 or so healthy bone marrow donors made up the cohort. Cohort members were all nominally healthy when sampled, although unrecorded immune exposures were likely present. The donor was CMV seronegative and was included in the group of over 300 seronegative cohort members. A peripheral blood sample was provided by each donor, and peripheral blood mononuclear cells were used for TCR beta sequencing. Genomic DNA extraction from the blood cell samples was performed with the Qiagen DNeasy Blood Extraction Kit. Remarks on this clone: Its antigen is still unknown. Qualities for individual bases were not recorded, and no much larger clone is one base off.

V and J are trimmed by 5 bases and 2 bases, and the gene matches miss 12 bases of the junction. Per the germline V gene (reference sequence), MNHEY is the CDR1 and SMNVEV is the CDR2. The cysteine opens and the phenylalanine closes a CDR3 of 16 amino acids. CDR3 DNA is the only sequence kept; it has 48 bases, read in frame from the first base. Libraries were prepared through the immunoSEQ multiplex PCR assay. The multiplex PCR relied on a mix of 60 forward primers for TCR Vbeta segments and 13 reverse primers for TCR Jbeta segments. The CDR3 region of rearranged TCR beta genes was amplified from genomic DNA by a multiplex PCR assay. The Illumina HiSeq System was used to sequence the amplified TCR beta libraries as 87-base-pair reads. The authors' analysis ran thus. A later analysis tallied 75 million to 95 million unique TCR beta chains across the 700 or so repertoires, and about 12 million of those chains were shared by two or more donors. Raw reads were error-corrected and collapsed into unique sequences by a nearest-neighbor algorithm in which closely related sequences were merged to remove PCR and sequencing errors. To assign V, D and J gene segments, CDR3 sequences were aligned to IMGT reference sequences. For a sequence to be retained, a match of at least six nucleotides was required to both a V gene segment and a J gene segment. Rearrangements were called productive when the CDR3 lacked stop codons and stayed in frame with V and J; all others were non-productive. Following IMGT convention, CDR3 was defined as the stretch from the second conserved V-encoded cysteine up to the conserved J-encoded phenylalanine. The earlier analysis of 587 of the donors excluded any sequence lacking an unambiguous match to a single V gene segment. In an earlier analysis of 450 to 700 of the donors, V segments were called functional above 56.7% productive rearrangements and were called segregating when the between-donor standard deviation exceeded 5%. To diagnose cytomegalovirus status from the catalog of TCR beta chain sequences, a statistical classification framework was built. A later analysis assigned V and J genes by comparing TCR nucleotide sequences with IMGT/GENE-DB human TR gene sequences. Using the TCRdist pipeline, a later analysis assigned CDR3 sequences along with most-parsimonious VDJ recombination scenarios. In a later analysis, each TCR beta chain was defined by its CDR3 amino acid sequence together with its V-gene family, and reads lacking a unique V-gene family were excluded. A later analysis removed nearly 600 highly shared, low-generation-probability nucleotide sequences to deal with suspected cross-contamination and a sequencing artifact. In a later analysis, a clonal expansion index was calculated for each public chain from normalized within-repertoire ranks of inferred template counts. In a later analysis, generation probabilities were computed with a VDJ recombination model fitted to out-of-frame rearrangements, and the resulting probabilities were checked against IGoR. A later analysis scored TCR-TCR, TCR-HLA and TCR-CMV co-occurrence with hypergeometric tests, applying a repertoire-size bias correction to TCR pairs. To estimate false discovery rates, a later analysis permuted the HLA or CMV assignments 20 times. In a later analysis, co-occurring TCRs were grouped using DBSCAN, with TCRdist sequence similarity added in when clustering inside HLA-allele-positive subsets. Repertoires with fewer than 30,000 or more than 120,000 public chains were left out of co-occurrence clustering, as were five repertoires with anomalous nucleotide sharing. TCRdb took over this immuneACCESS table, retaining in-frame rearrangements with V and J assigned. Such tables are incomplete; in checked studies, under half of the missing clones stem from an unresolved V gene, and the remainder is unexplained. V, J and clone size were drawn from that table, and D and trimming were deduced from the DNA. The sample includes roughly 160,000 clones, with more than 70% observed a single time. Together, the top ten hold 0.35% to 0.45% of the sample.

This chain joins TRBV27 to TRBJ2-7, with 7 central nucleotides matching TRBD2. What was sequenced was PBMCs. This receptor was obtained from a boy aged 2-9 years in good health and CMV-seronegative. The DNA reads as follows: TGTGCCAGCAGTGCTTTGGGAGGGAGAGACACCTACGAGCAGTACTTC. The translation is CASSALGGRDTYEQYF.